This T cell receptor beta chain was recovered during a study of T cells in Graves' hyperthyroidism and ophthalmopathy. The study's findings and limits: Stable hyperthyroidism and ophthalmopathy were separated using 13 V-J signatures.

This clonotype was seen at least ten times. Its target is unknown. RNA transcripts provided the source from which TCR beta CDR3 regions were amplified. A set of HTBI primers served as the primers for a first-round RT-PCR of the TCR CDR3. TCRdb re-analysed the multiplex PCR reads in MiXCR, keeping a single row per CDR3 protein. The repertoire has roughly 510,000 distinct CDR3 sequences, around 21% of them found once; the top ten carry about a quarter. The study based diagnoses on clinical symptoms, serum thyroxine and TRAb, thyroid ultrasound and orbital computed tomography. The PBMCs had their origin in 7.5 to 10 ml of fresh peripheral blood. The CDR3 loop spans 13 amino acids. CDR1 and CDR2 from the germline V gene are SNHLY and FYNNEI. The V end lost 4 bases, the J end lost 5 bases, and 12 bases lay between the germline ends.

V gene TRBV2 combines with J gene TRBJ2-7; perhaps TRBD2 as D (6 bases). This clonotype was obtained from a man aged 18 to 35 with Graves' hyperthyroidism. Sequenced material: blood. This CDR3 reads CASSAMRTNEQYF. CDR3 coding DNA: TGTGCCAGCAGTGCCATGAGGACTAACGAGCAGTACTTC.